This is a list of T cell receptor beta chains from one sample in a study of blood T cells in healthy people across ages. TCRdb reprocessed the 5' RACE reads via MiXCR and lists one record per CDR3 protein. Here the sample spans about 540,000 distinct CDR3 sequences, less than 25% being singletons. This sample was shared with a second study, whose subject was T cells of mothers and their children.

The sequenced sample consisted of blood. The receptors here all came from a boy aged 5 to 17 in good health. Both conserved end residues are part of each CDR3. A D gene is named only where the DNA matches it firmly. Some rows have no size entry. The others give once, few or many, or a class for an expanded clone.

clone_size: .; v_call: TRBV10-3; j_call: TRBJ1-3; d_call: TRBD1; cdr3_nt: TGTGCCATCAGCGGACAGGGGCGAAGCCCTGGAAACACCATATATTTT; cdr3_aa: CAISGQGRSPGNTIYF
clone_size: .; v_call: TRBV27; j_call: TRBJ2-3; d_call: TRBD1; cdr3_nt: TGTGCCAGCAGATTTACGGACAGGGAGAGGAATACGCAGTATTTT; cdr3_aa: CASRFTDRERNTQYF
clone_size: few; v_call: TRBV27; j_call: TRBJ2-7; d_call: .; cdr3_nt: TGTGCCAGCAGTTTTTCCCCATCCTACGAGCAGTACTTC; cdr3_aa: CASSFSPSYEQYF
clone_size: .; v_call: TRBV11-1; j_call: TRBJ2-1; d_call: .; cdr3_nt: TGTGCCAGCAGCTCCTCAGACAGGTTGGCGTACTACAATGAGCAGTTCTTC; cdr3_aa: CASSSSDRLAYYNEQFF
clone_size: .; v_call: TRBV7-9; j_call: TRBJ2-1; d_call: .; cdr3_nt: TGTGCCAGCAGCTTAGCGGGGCCCAGGAATGAGCAGTTCTTC; cdr3_aa: CASSLAGPRNEQFF
clone_size: few; v_call: TRBV6-5; j_call: TRBJ1-4; d_call: .; cdr3_nt: TGTGCCAGCAGTTACGGGGCTGTCGAAAAACTGTTTTTT; cdr3_aa: CASSYGAVEKLFF
clone_size: few; v_call: TRBV20-1; j_call: TRBJ1-2; d_call: TRBD1; cdr3_nt: TGCAGTGCTATCAGGACGGACAGGGGGCATCGTGGCTACACCTTC; cdr3_aa: CSAIRTDRGHRGYTF
clone_size: .; v_call: TRBV4-3; j_call: TRBJ1-1; d_call: TRBD1; cdr3_nt: TGCGCCAGCAGCCGGGGACAGGAATCCGAAGCTTTCTTT; cdr3_aa: CASSRGQESEAFF
clone_size: few; v_call: TRBV11-2; j_call: TRBJ1-1; d_call: TRBD1; cdr3_nt: TGTGCCAGCAGCCCTAGGGACAGGGGGAAGACTGAAGCTTTCTTT; cdr3_aa: CASSPRDRGKTEAFF
clone_size: few; v_call: TRBV29-1; j_call: TRBJ1-3; d_call: .; cdr3_nt: TGCAGCGCCCTTGGCGGAAACACCATATATTTT; cdr3_aa: CSALGGNTIYF
clone_size: .; v_call: TRBV7-9; j_call: TRBJ2-7; d_call: TRBD1; cdr3_nt: TGTGCCAGCAGCTTAGCGTCTGTAGAGGACAGGCTCTACGAGCAGTACTTC; cdr3_aa: CASSLASVEDRLYEQYF
clone_size: .; v_call: TRBV4-3; j_call: TRBJ2-5; d_call: TRBD2; cdr3_nt: TGCGCCAGCAGCCAAGAGGGGGAAAGAATTAGCGGGGGGGCAGAAGAGACCCAGTACTTC; cdr3_aa: CASSQEGERISGGAEETQYF
clone_size: .; v_call: TRBV20-1; j_call: TRBJ2-7; d_call: TRBD1; cdr3_nt: TGCAGTGCTAGAGATCTCGACAGGGGAGGCTACGAGCAGTACTTC; cdr3_aa: CSARDLDRGGYEQYF
clone_size: .; v_call: TRBV12-3/TRBV12-4; j_call: TRBJ2-7; d_call: .; cdr3_nt: TGTGCCAGCAGTTTACTAGCCCGGGACTACGAGCAGTACTTC; cdr3_aa: CASSLLARDYEQYF
clone_size: .; v_call: TRBV5-6; j_call: TRBJ2-2; d_call: .; cdr3_nt: TGTGCCAGCAGCTTGGCAGCCAGGGGGGTTGCCGGGGAGCTGTTTTTT; cdr3_aa: CASSLAARGVAGELFF
clone_size: .; v_call: TRBV28; j_call: TRBJ2-6; d_call: .; cdr3_nt: TGTGCCAGCAGTTTATTGGGCCTGAGCTCTGGGGCCAACGTCCTGACTTTC; cdr3_aa: CASSLLGLSSGANVLTF
clone_size: few; v_call: TRBV7-9; j_call: TRBJ2-7; d_call: .; cdr3_nt: TGTGCCAGCAGCCTTCCGGGGGCATCCTACGAGCAGTACTTC; cdr3_aa: CASSLPGASYEQYF
clone_size: .; v_call: TRBV9; j_call: TRBJ2-6; d_call: .; cdr3_nt: TGTGCCAGCAGCGTAGCTCGGGCAGGTGGGGCCAACGTCCTGACTTTC; cdr3_aa: CASSVARAGGANVLTF
clone_size: .; v_call: TRBV27; j_call: TRBJ2-2; d_call: .; cdr3_nt: TGTGCCAGCAGCCCAACACAGGCAAGCGGGGAGCTGTTTTTT; cdr3_aa: CASSPTQASGELFF
clone_size: .; v_call: TRBV9; j_call: TRBJ2-1; d_call: .; cdr3_nt: TGTGCCAGCAGCGGGCGGGGAGGTTCCTACAATGAGCAGTTCTTC; cdr3_aa: CASSGRGGSYNEQFF
clone_size: .; v_call: TRBV29-1; j_call: TRBJ1-2; d_call: TRBD1; cdr3_nt: TGCAGCGTACGGACAGGGCCCTATGGCTACACCTTC; cdr3_aa: CSVRTGPYGYTF
clone_size: few; v_call: TRBV12-3/TRBV12-4; j_call: TRBJ2-7; d_call: TRBD1; cdr3_nt: TGTGCCAGCACCGCCTCCCCCGGGACAGGGAAATACGAGCAGTACTTC; cdr3_aa: CASTASPGTGKYEQYF
clone_size: .; v_call: TRBV3-1; j_call: TRBJ2-5; d_call: .; cdr3_nt: TGTGCCAGCAGCCGAAAGTCTCAGATCCAAGAGACCCAGTACTTC; cdr3_aa: CASSRKSQIQETQYF
clone_size: few; v_call: TRBV7-8; j_call: TRBJ1-5; d_call: .; cdr3_nt: TGTGCCAGCAGCTTAGCCAGCACAGTAAGCAATCAGCCCCAGCATTTT; cdr3_aa: CASSLASTVSNQPQHF
clone_size: .; v_call: TRBV29-1; j_call: TRBJ1-1; d_call: .; cdr3_nt: TGCAGCGTTGTAAGGGAGGAAGCTTTCTTT; cdr3_aa: CSVVREEAFF
clone_size: few; v_call: TRBV20-1; j_call: TRBJ2-2; d_call: .; cdr3_nt: TGCAGTGCTAGAGTTCTGAGGGGGGACACCGGGGAGCTGTTTTTT; cdr3_aa: CSARVLRGDTGELFF
clone_size: .; v_call: TRBV7-9; j_call: TRBJ2-1; d_call: .; cdr3_nt: TGTGCCAGCAGCTTAGAGGCGGCCGCGGAGCAGTTCTTC; cdr3_aa: CASSLEAAAEQFF
clone_size: few; v_call: TRBV27; j_call: TRBJ2-7; d_call: .; cdr3_nt: TGTGCCAGCAGTCCCGACCGGGGGAAGGGCGAGCAGTACTTC; cdr3_aa: CASSPDRGKGEQYF
clone_size: .; v_call: TRBV29-1; j_call: TRBJ2-1; d_call: TRBD1; cdr3_nt: TGCAGCGTGACAGGGCGTTCCTACAATGAGCAGTTCTTC; cdr3_aa: CSVTGRSYNEQFF
clone_size: .; v_call: TRBV4-3; j_call: TRBJ2-3; d_call: .; cdr3_nt: TGCGCCAGCAGCCAAGATAACAGGATCACAGATACGCAGTATTTT; cdr3_aa: CASSQDNRITDTQYF
clone_size: .; v_call: TRBV20-1; j_call: TRBJ2-3; d_call: TRBD2; cdr3_nt: TGCGGTGCTAACACAGCGGGAGGTATCACAGATACGCAGTATTTT; cdr3_aa: CGANTAGGITDTQYF
clone_size: .; v_call: TRBV9; j_call: TRBJ2-2; d_call: .; cdr3_nt: TGTGCCAGCAGCGTAGGCGGGGAGCTGTTTTTT; cdr3_aa: CASSVGGELFF
clone_size: .; v_call: TRBV5-1; j_call: TRBJ2-3; d_call: .; cdr3_nt: TGCGCCAGCAGCTGGGGATCTGGCGGAGATACGCAGTATTTT; cdr3_aa: CASSWGSGGDTQYF
clone_size: few; v_call: TRBV6-2/TRBV6-3; j_call: TRBJ2-5; d_call: .; cdr3_nt: TGTGCCAGCAGGACTATATGGGAAGAGACCCAGTACTTC; cdr3_aa: CASRTIWEETQYF
clone_size: .; v_call: TRBV5-1; j_call: TRBJ2-5; d_call: .; cdr3_nt: TGCGCCAGCAGCTTGACCGCGGGCCAAGAGACCCAGTACTTC; cdr3_aa: CASSLTAGQETQYF
clone_size: few; v_call: TRBV3-1; j_call: TRBJ2-1; d_call: TRBD2; cdr3_nt: TGTGCCAGCAGCCGCTTACTAGCGGGGGGGGGAAATGAGCAGTTCTTC; cdr3_aa: CASSRLLAGGGNEQFF
clone_size: .; v_call: TRBV12-3/TRBV12-4; j_call: TRBJ2-1; d_call: .; cdr3_nt: TGTGCCAGCAGTTTAGGGGCAGGGGGGATTCCCTACAATGAGCAGTTCTTC; cdr3_aa: CASSLGAGGIPYNEQFF
clone_size: few; v_call: TRBV7-2; j_call: TRBJ2-5; d_call: TRBD1; cdr3_nt: TGTGCCAGCAGCATGGGAGACAGGGGACGCCAAGAGACCCAGTACTTC; cdr3_aa: CASSMGDRGRQETQYF
clone_size: .; v_call: TRBV28; j_call: TRBJ2-3; d_call: .; cdr3_nt: TGTGCCAGCAGTTTAGAGGGGTATCTCGATACGCAGTATTTT; cdr3_aa: CASSLEGYLDTQYF
clone_size: few; v_call: TRBV7-2; j_call: TRBJ2-6; d_call: .; cdr3_nt: TGTGCCAGCAGCTTCTTCGGACCGCCAGCCCGTGGGGCCAACGTCCTGACTTTC; cdr3_aa: CASSFFGPPARGANVLTF
clone_size: .; v_call: TRBV20-1; j_call: TRBJ1-2; d_call: .; cdr3_nt: TGCAGTGCTTCAACAGCATCCGAGTATGGCTACACCTTC; cdr3_aa: CSASTASEYGYTF
clone_size: few; v_call: TRBV27; j_call: TRBJ1-1; d_call: TRBD1; cdr3_nt: TGTGCCAGCAGCCTACAGGGGGGGTACACTGAAGCTTTCTTT; cdr3_aa: CASSLQGGYTEAFF
clone_size: many; v_call: TRBV9; j_call: TRBJ2-1; d_call: .; cdr3_nt: TGTGCCAGCAGCGTAGTCGGGGGGCCGAACTTCGATGAGCAGTTCTTC; cdr3_aa: CASSVVGGPNFDEQFF
clone_size: .; v_call: TRBV7-2; j_call: TRBJ2-7; d_call: .; cdr3_nt: TGTGCCAGCAGCTTCTCGGCTAGTCTCGTTGAAGAGCGGTACTTC; cdr3_aa: CASSFSASLVEERYF
clone_size: few; v_call: TRBV28; j_call: TRBJ2-7; d_call: .; cdr3_nt: TGTGCCAGTAGCGTACAGGGAGGCCACGAGCAGTACTTC; cdr3_aa: CASSVQGGHEQYF